The T cell receptor (beta chain) under discussion was sequenced for a study of cytomegalovirus exposure and HLA in healthy donors. Comment on this clone: The antigen is unknown.

At the time of sampling, donors were nominally healthy, though unrecorded immune exposures were likely. The CDR3 loop spans 17 amino acids. Germline V gene data show CDR1 as SGHDT and CDR2 as YYEEEE. Trimming shortened V by 4 bases and J by 0 bases, and 17 bases separated the two germline ends. Study findings and constraints: Only CMV serostatus was available as immune exposure information. The study labeled more than 150 TCR beta chains cytomegalovirus-associated.

The PCR made use of 60 Vbeta and 13 Jbeta primers. Original processing notes: A follow-up analysis tallied 65 million to 80 million unique TCR beta chains, approximately 11 million shared. Assay used: immunoSEQ multiplex PCR; TCRdb lists only in-frame clones, some missing. The V and J calls and clone size were taken over from that table, and D and trimming were inferred from the DNA. The sample carries approximately 120,000 clones, 60% to 75% recorded once. This sequence was found in a woman between 50 and 59 years old in good health and CMV-seropositive. The sequenced sample was PBMCs. The gene calls are TRBV5-6 and TRBJ1-3, with D unresolved. CDR3 amino acids: CASSPQFGGNSGNTIYF. The CDR3 DNA sequence: TGTGCCAGCAGCCCGCAATTTGGAGGAAACTCTGGAAACACCATATATTTT.